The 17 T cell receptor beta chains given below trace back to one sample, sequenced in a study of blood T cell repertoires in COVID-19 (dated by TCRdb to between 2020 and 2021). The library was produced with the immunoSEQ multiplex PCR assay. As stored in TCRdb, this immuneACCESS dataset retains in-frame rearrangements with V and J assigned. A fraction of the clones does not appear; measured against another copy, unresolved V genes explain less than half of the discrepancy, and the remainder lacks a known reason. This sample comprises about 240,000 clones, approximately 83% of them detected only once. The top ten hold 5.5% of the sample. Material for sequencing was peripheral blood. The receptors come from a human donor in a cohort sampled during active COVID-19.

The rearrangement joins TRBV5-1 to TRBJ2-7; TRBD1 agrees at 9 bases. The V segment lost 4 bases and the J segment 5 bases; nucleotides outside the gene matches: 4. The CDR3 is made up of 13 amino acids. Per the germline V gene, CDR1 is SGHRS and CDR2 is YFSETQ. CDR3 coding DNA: TGCGCCAGCAGCCGGCGGGACAGGGACGAGCAGTACTTC. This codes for CASSRRDRDEQYF. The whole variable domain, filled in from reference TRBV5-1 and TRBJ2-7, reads KAGVTQTPRYLIKTRGQQVTLSCSPISGHRSVSWYQQTPGQGLQFLFEYFSETQRNKGNFPGRFSGRQFSNSRSEMNVSTLELGDSALYLCASSRRDRDEQYFGPGTRLTVT.

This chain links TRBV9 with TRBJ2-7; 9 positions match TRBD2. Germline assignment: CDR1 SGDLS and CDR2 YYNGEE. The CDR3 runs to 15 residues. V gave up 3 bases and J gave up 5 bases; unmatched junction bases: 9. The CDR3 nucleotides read TGTGCCAGCAGCGAAAGCGCGGGGGGGCGAGACGAGCAGTACTTC. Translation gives CASSESAGGRDEQYF.

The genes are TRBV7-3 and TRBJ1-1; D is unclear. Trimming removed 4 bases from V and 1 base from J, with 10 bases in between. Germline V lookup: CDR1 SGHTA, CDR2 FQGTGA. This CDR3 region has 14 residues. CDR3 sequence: CASSSGASNTEAFF. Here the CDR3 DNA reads TGTGCCAGCAGCTCCGGAGCGTCGAACACTGAAGCTTTCTTT.

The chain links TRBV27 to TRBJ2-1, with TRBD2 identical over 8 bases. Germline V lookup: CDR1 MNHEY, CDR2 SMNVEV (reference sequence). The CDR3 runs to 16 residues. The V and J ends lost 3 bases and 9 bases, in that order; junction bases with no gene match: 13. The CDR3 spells CASSFRGRAGGGEQFF. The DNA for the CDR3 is TGTGCCAGCAGTTTTAGAGGTAGGGCGGGGGGAGGTGAGCAGTTCTTC.

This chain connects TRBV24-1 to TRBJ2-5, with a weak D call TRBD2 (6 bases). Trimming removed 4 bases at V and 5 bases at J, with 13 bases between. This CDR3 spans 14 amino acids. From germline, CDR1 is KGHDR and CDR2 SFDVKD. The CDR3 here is CATSDSGARETQYF. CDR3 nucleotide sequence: TGTGCCACCAGTGACTCGGGAGCCCGGGAGACCCAGTACTTC.

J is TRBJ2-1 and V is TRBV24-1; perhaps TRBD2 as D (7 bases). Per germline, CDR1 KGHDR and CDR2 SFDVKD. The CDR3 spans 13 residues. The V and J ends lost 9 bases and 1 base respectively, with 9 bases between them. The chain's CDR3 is CATGGASYNEQFF. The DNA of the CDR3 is TGTGCCACCGGGGGGGCTTCCTACAATGAGCAGTTCTTC.

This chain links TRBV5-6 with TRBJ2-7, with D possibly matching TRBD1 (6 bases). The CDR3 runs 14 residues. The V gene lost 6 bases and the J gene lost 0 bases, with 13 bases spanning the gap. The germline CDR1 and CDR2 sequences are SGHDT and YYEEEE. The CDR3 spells CASNRRDISYEQYF. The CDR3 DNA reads TGTGCCAGCAACCGCCGGGACATCTCCTACGAGCAGTACTTC.

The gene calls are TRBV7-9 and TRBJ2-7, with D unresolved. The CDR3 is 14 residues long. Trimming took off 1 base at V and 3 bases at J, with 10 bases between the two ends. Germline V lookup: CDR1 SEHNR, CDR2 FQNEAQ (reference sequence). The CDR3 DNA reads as TGTGCCAGCAGCTTAGGGTACCGGGTCTACGAGCAGTACTTC. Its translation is CASSLGYRVYEQYF.

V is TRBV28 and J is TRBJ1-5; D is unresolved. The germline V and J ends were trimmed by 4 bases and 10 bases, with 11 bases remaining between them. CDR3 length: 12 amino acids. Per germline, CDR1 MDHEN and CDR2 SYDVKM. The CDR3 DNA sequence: TGTGCCAGCAGTTCGGAGTTCGTCCCCCAGCATTTT. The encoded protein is CASSSEFVPQHF.

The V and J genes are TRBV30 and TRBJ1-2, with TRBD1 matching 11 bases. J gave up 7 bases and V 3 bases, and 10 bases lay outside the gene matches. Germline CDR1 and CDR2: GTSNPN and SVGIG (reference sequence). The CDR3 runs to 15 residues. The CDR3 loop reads CAWSRGTGGTSGYTF. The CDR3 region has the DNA TGTGCCTGGAGCCGGGGGACAGGGGGAACCTCTGGCTACACCTTC.

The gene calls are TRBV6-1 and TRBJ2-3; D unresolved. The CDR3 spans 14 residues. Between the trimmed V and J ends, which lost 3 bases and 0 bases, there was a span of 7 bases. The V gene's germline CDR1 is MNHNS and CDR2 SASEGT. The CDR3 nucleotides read TGTGCCAGCAGTGAGGGCAGTAGCACAGATACGCAGTATTTT. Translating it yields CASSEGSSTDTQYF.

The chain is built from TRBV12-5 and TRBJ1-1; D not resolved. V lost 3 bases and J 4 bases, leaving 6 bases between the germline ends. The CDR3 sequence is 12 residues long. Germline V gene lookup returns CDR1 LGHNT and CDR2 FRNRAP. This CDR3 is CASGLILTEAFF. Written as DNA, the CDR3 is TGTGCTAGTGGTTTAATTCTCACTGAAGCTTTCTTT.

This chain's CDR3 is CASTPPVAKNIQYF. The CDR3 DNA follows: TGTGCCAGCACCCCCCCAGTGGCCAAAAACATTCAGTACTTC. This sequence joins TRBV7-9 and TRBJ2-4; no clear D. V was clipped by 7 bases and J by 1 base, with 11 bases between them. The germline gives CDR1 SEHNR, CDR2 FQNEAQ (reference sequence). This CDR3 spans 14 amino acids.

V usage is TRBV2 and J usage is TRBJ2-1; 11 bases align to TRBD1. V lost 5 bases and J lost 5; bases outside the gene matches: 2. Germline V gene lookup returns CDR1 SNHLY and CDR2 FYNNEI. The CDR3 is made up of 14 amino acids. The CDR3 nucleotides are TGTGCCAGCAGTCCGGACAGGGGGCACAATGAGCAGTTCTTC. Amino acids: CASSPDRGHNEQFF. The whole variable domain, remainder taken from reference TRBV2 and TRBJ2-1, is EPEVTQTPSHQVTQMGQEVILRCVPISNHLYFYWYRQILGQKVEFLVSFYNNEISEKSEIFDDQFSVERPDGSNFTLKIRSTKLEDSAMYFCASSPDRGHNEQFFGPGTRLTVL.

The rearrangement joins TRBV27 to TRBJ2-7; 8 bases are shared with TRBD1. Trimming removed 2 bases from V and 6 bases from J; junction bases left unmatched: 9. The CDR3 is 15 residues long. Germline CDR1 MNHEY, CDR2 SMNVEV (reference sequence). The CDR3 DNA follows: TGTGCCAGCAGTTTACAGGGAGACAGGGGTTTCGAGCAGTACTTC. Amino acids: CASSLQGDRGFEQYF.

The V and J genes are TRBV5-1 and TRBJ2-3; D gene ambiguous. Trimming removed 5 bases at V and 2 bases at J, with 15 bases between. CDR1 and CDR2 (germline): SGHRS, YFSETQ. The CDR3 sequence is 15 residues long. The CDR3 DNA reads TGCGCCAGCAGGGAGAACAACCAAAACACAGATACGCAGTATTTT. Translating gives CASRENNQNTDTQYF. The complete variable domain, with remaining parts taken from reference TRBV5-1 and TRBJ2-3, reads KAGVTQTPRYLIKTRGQQVTLSCSPISGHRSVSWYQQTPGQGLQFLFEYFSETQRNKGNFPGRFSGRQFSNSRSEMNVSTLELGDSALYLCASRENNQNTDTQYFGPGTRLTVL.

CDR3 nucleotides: TGTGCCAGCAGTTACCGTCGGACAGGGGGAAACATTCAGTACTTC. It is translated as CASSYRRTGGNIQYF. The rearrangement links TRBV6-5 to TRBJ2-4, with 10 bases matching TRBD1. This CDR3 is 15 amino acids long. In germline, CDR1 is MNHEY, CDR2 SVGAGI. The V segment lost 2 bases and the J segment 6 bases; nucleotides outside the gene matches: 4.